These 30 T cell receptor beta chains share one sample of origin, sequenced in a study of blood T cell repertoires in COVID-19. Sequencing used immunoSEQ multiplex PCR; TCRdb keeps in-frame clones, though not all of them. The profile covers about 250,000 clones, with roughly 83% appearing a single time and 5.5% to 6.5% taken by the ten largest. The specimen sequenced was peripheral blood. These receptors were obtained from an elderly woman with COVID-19, enrolled during active disease.

This chain uses TRBV2 with TRBJ1-5; TRBD1 agrees at 9 bases. This CDR3 has 15 amino acids. The junction had 3 bases not matched to a gene; V was cut back by 1 base and J by 5 bases. Germline V gene sequence: CDR1 SNHLY, CDR2 FYNNEI. The CDR3 reads CASSEGGTGYQPQHF. The DNA of the CDR3 is TGTGCCAGCAGTGAAGGTGGGACAGGGTATCAGCCCCAGCATTTT.

In its sample, this clone was seen once. The chain couples TRBV18 to TRBJ1-2; TRBD1 might be the D (5 bases). This CDR3 is built from 13 residues. Trimming stripped 3 bases from V and 5 bases from J, with 10 bases between. In germline, CDR1 is KGHSH, CDR2 LQKENI. This chain's CDR3 is CASSPDSQYGYTF. The CDR3 DNA follows: TGTGCCAGCTCACCCGACAGCCAGTATGGCTACACCTTC.

The V call is TRBV7-3, the J call TRBJ2-3; 7 nucleotides line up with TRBD1. Unmatched junction bases numbered 4, after V lost 5 bases and J lost 2 bases. The CDR3 runs to 14 residues. The V gene's germline CDR1 is SGHTA and CDR2 FQGTGA. CDR3 DNA sequence: TGTGCCAGCAGCGTCACAGGGGTCACAGATACGCAGTATTTT. Its protein product is CASSVTGVTDTQYF.

The chain recombines TRBV5-1 with TRBJ1-1; D call uncertain. Trimming left V 0 bases short and J 1 base short, with 10 bases between. Germline V gene sequence: CDR1 SGHRS, CDR2 YFSETQ. The CDR3 totals 15 residues. The chain's CDR3 is CASSLVFSGNTEAFF. The CDR3, as DNA: TGCGCCAGCAGCTTGGTGTTTAGCGGGAACACTGAAGCTTTCTTT.

V is TRBV7-2 and J is TRBJ1-1, with 7 bases identical to TRBD1. CDR3 length equals 15 residues. The V and J ends lost 3 bases and 0 bases, in that order; junction bases with no gene match: 4. Germline V gene data show CDR1 as SGHTA and CDR2 as FQGNSA. CDR3 sequence (DNA): TGTGCCAGCAGCTTGGGACAGAGAGTGAACACTGAAGCTTTCTTT. It yields the protein CASSLGQRVNTEAFF.

The chain uses TRBV5-1 and TRBJ1-2, with 8 bases lining up with TRBD1. The CDR3 length is 13 residues. V lost 2 bases and J lost 7; bases outside the gene matches: 4. The V gene's germline CDR1 is SGHRS and CDR2 YFSETQ. The DNA for the CDR3 is TGCGCCAGCAGCTTCGGACAGGGACTTGGCTACACCTTC. Its protein is CASSFGQGLGYTF.

This rearrangement joins TRBV6-5 to TRBJ2-1, with a tentative D call TRBD1 (9 bases). The CDR3 contains 15 residues. The germline V gene encodes CDR1 MNHEY and CDR2 SVGAGI. Trimming removed 7 bases at V and 8 bases at J, with 21 bases between. CDR3 bases: TGTGCCAGCACCTCGGGGGGGACAGGGAAATATGAGCAGTTCTTC. Translation gives CASTSGGTGKYEQFF.

V and J are TRBV7-8 and TRBJ2-3; weak D call: TRBD1 (6 bases). Looked up from germline, CDR1 is SGHVS and CDR2 is FQNEAQ. The CDR3 is made up of 11 amino acids. V lost 2 bases and J 13 bases, leaving 10 bases between the germline ends. As DNA, the CDR3 is TGTGCCAGCAGCTTATACAGGGAAAAGTATTTT. This gives the protein CASSLYREKYF.

This chain connects TRBV7-2 to TRBJ2-4; 10 bases match TRBD2. The CDR3 is 17 residues long. CDR1 and CDR2 from the germline V gene are SGHTA and FQGNSA. The J segment lost 0 bases and the V segment lost 5 bases, leaving 7 bases of the junction unmatched. The CDR3 region is CASSPRTSGVAKNIQYF. The CDR3 DNA reads TGTGCCAGCAGCCCCCGGACTAGCGGTGTAGCCAAAAACATTCAGTACTTC.

The V gene is TRBV5-4, the J gene TRBJ2-2; 9 bases map to TRBD1. CDR3 size: 16 residues. The ends lost 4 bases at V and 4 bases at J; junction bases unmatched: 8. Germline CDR1 is SGHNT and CDR2 is YYREEE (reference sequence). The CDR3 region is CASSPRQGGGTGELFF. CDR3 bases: TGTGCCAGCAGCCCCCGACAGGGGGGGGGCACCGGGGAGCTGTTTTTT.

The rearrangement uses TRBV9 and TRBJ1-6; 7 bases map to TRBD1. Germline CDR1 reads SGDLS; CDR2 reads YYNGEE. The ends lost 2 bases at V and 0 bases at J; junction bases unmatched: 8. The CDR3 loop spans 18 amino acids. The CDR3 sequence: CASSVTGQKSSYNSPLHF. Here the CDR3 DNA reads TGTGCCAGCAGCGTTACGGGACAGAAAAGCTCCTATAATTCACCCCTCCACTTT.

In this sample, this clone turned up a few times. The V call is TRBV28, the J call TRBJ1-1, with 7 bases identical to TRBD1. Trimming at V came to 3 bases and at J to 6 bases, leaving 4 bases not matched to a gene. From germline, CDR1 is MDHEN and CDR2 SYDVKM. The CDR3 is 13 residues long. Here the CDR3 DNA reads TGTGCCAGCAGTTTCAGGGGGTTGGCTGAAGCTTTCTTT. Translating gives CASSFRGLAEAFF.

This sequence joins TRBV28 and TRBJ2-2; 7 nucleotides agree with TRBD2. The CDR3 has 15 amino acids. The J segment lost 5 bases and the V segment lost 6 bases, leaving 9 bases of the junction unmatched. CDR1 and CDR2 from the germline V gene are MDHEN and SYDVKM. DNA for the CDR3: TGTGCCAGCAGCCTTGGTCCCGGGGGGACCGGGGAGCTGTTTTTT. Translation: CASSLGPGGTGELFF. Full variable domain (missing parts from reference TRBV28 and TRBJ2-2): DVKVTQSSRYLVKRTGEKVFLECVQDMDHENMFWYRQDPGLGLRLIYFSYDVKMKEKGDIPEGYSVSREKKERFSLILESASTNQTSMYLCASSLGPGGTGELFFGEGSRLTVL.

This sequence joins TRBV19 and TRBJ2-3; the match to TRBD2 covers 8 bases. With V trimmed by 4 bases and J by 13 bases, 16 bases remained unmatched. This CDR3 spans 15 amino acids. Germline CDR1 LNHDA, CDR2 SQIVND (reference sequence). The CDR3: CASSTSGLAGPKKYF. The CDR3 DNA sequence: TGTGCCAGTAGTACCTCGGGCCTAGCGGGCCCCAAAAAGTATTTT.

The chain recombines TRBV15 with TRBJ1-5; the D is unclear. Per the germline V gene, CDR1 is LNHNV and CDR2 is YYDKDF (reference sequence). Trimming removed 5 bases from V and 6 bases from J, with 14 bases in between. This CDR3 spans 14 amino acids. The CDR3 is CATSFEGTGQPQHF. DNA of the CDR3: TGTGCCACCAGCTTCGAGGGAACGGGTCAGCCCCAGCATTTT.

The chain has TRBV6-6 and TRBJ1-5, with D possibly matching TRBD1 (6 bases). Looked up from germline, CDR1 is MNHNY and CDR2 is SVGAGI (reference sequence). Trimming removed 8 bases at V and 6 bases at J, with 17 bases between. The CDR3 length is 14 residues. CDR3 loop: CASVTTGSGQPQHF. In DNA form, the CDR3 reads TGTGCCAGCGTTACTACAGGGTCGGGTCAGCCCCAGCATTTT.

J is TRBJ1-1 and V is TRBV3-1 (or the pseudogene TRBV3-2); D is unresolved. The CDR3 loop spans 13 amino acids. Germline CDR1 is LGHDT and CDR2 is YNNKEL (reference sequence). V was pared by 4 bases and J by 1 base, with 7 bases between. The CDR3, as DNA: TGTGCCAGCAGCCGGCTCCAGAACACTGAAGCTTTCTTT. Encoded protein: CASSRLQNTEAFF.

J is TRBJ2-2 and V is TRBV7-9; 7 bases align to TRBD1. The ends lost 4 bases at V and 4 bases at J; junction bases unmatched: 6. Per the germline V gene, CDR1 is SEHNR and CDR2 is FQNEAQ (reference sequence). The CDR3 totals 15 residues. The CDR3 loop reads CASSSDRASTGELFF. CDR3 nucleotides: TGTGCCAGCAGCTCAGACAGGGCTAGCACCGGGGAGCTGTTTTTT.

The V call is TRBV5-1, the J call TRBJ2-3; D is possibly TRBD2 (6 bases). Per the germline V gene, CDR1 is SGHRS and CDR2 is YFSETQ. V lost 4 bases and J lost 0, with 12 bases in between. The CDR3 has 15 residues. Here the CDR3 reads CASSGSGYSTDTQYF. The CDR3, as DNA: TGCGCCAGCAGCGGTAGCGGATATAGCACAGATACGCAGTATTTT.

This rearrangement joins TRBV5-4 to TRBJ1-6; D is uncertain. Per the germline V gene, CDR1 is SGHNT and CDR2 is YYREEE (reference sequence). V lost 1 base and J 5 bases, leaving 13 bases between the germline ends. The CDR3 has 16 amino acids. CDR3 coding DNA: TGTGCCAGCAGCTTGTTTCGGGGTGGAGATAATTCACCCCTCCACTTT. Amino acid sequence: CASSLFRGGDNSPLHF.

The V call is TRBV14, the J call TRBJ2-1; D is unclear. Per germline, CDR1 SGHDN and CDR2 FVKESK. Between the trimmed V and J ends, which lost 8 bases and 3 bases, there was a span of 11 bases. The CDR3 consists of 13 residues. Here the CDR3 reads CASGRGNYNEQFF. DNA of the CDR3: TGTGCCAGCGGTAGAGGAAACTACAATGAGCAGTTCTTC. Combining the CDR3 with reference TRBV14 and TRBJ2-1 gives the whole variable domain EAGVTQFPSHSVIEKGQTVTLRCDPISGHDNLYWYRRVMGKEIKFLLHFVKESKQDESGMPNNRFLAERTGGTYSTLKVQPAELEDSGVYFCASGRGNYNEQFFGPGTRLTVL.

The rearrangement links TRBV30 to TRBJ1-2, with a tentative D call TRBD1 (5 bases). The germline gives CDR1 GTSNPN, CDR2 SVGIG (reference sequence). The CDR3 covers 13 residues. V was pared by 0 bases and J by 2 bases, with 7 bases between. The CDR3 is CAWSVSGNYGYTF. The CDR3 DNA reads as TGTGCCTGGAGTGTATCAGGGAACTATGGCTACACCTTC.

The V and J genes are TRBV3-1 (or the pseudogene TRBV3-2) and TRBJ1-1; D not certain. Trimming cost V 0 bases and J 5 bases, with 13 bases left between them. This CDR3 contains 15 residues. From germline, CDR1 is LGHDT and CDR2 YNNKEL (reference sequence). CDR3 nucleotides: TGTGCCAGCAGCCAAGATCTTTTGGAGGGTACTGAAGCTTTCTTT. Translated, it gives CASSQDLLEGTEAFF.

The rearrangement uses TRBV27 and TRBJ2-5; 11 nucleotides align to TRBD1. The CDR3 is made up of 16 amino acids. With 2 bases clipped from V and 6 bases from J, the junction kept 8 bases outside the gene matches. The germline V gene has CDR1 MNHEY and CDR2 SMNVEV (reference sequence). The chain's CDR3 is CASSLGGQGAMKTQYF. The CDR3 nucleotides read TGTGCCAGCAGTTTAGGAGGACAGGGGGCTATGAAGACCCAGTACTTC.

The chain uses TRBV12-3 or TRBV12-4 and TRBJ1-1; perhaps TRBD1 as D (6 bases). V dropped 7 bases and J dropped 4 bases, with 13 bases sitting between them. The CDR3 covers 13 residues. The CDR3 DNA sequence: TGTGCCAGCACCACAGGGTGGGTCACTGAAGCTTTCTTT. Translation: CASTTGWVTEAFF.

The V and J genes are TRBV28 and TRBJ1-5, with 8 positions matching TRBD1. Germline V CDR1 and CDR2: MDHEN, SYDVKM. The V gene end was trimmed by 4 bases and the J gene end by 2 bases; junction bases not matched to a gene: 4. This CDR3 spans 15 amino acids. CDR3 residues: CASSSTGEGNQPQHF. CDR3 nucleotide sequence: TGTGCCAGCAGTTCGACAGGGGAAGGCAATCAGCCCCAGCATTTT.

The rearrangement joins TRBV28 to TRBJ1-2; 7 bases fit TRBD1. V shed 6 bases, J shed 6 bases, and the junction held 16 bases outside the gene matches. Germline CDR1 and CDR2: MDHEN and SYDVKM. The CDR3 has 16 residues. This CDR3 reads CASSRQSGQGGNGYTF. CDR3 coding DNA: TGTGCCAGCAGCCGACAAAGCGGGCAGGGGGGAAATGGCTACACCTTC.

This chain uses TRBV7-8 with TRBJ2-1, with 11 bases aligning to TRBD2. Germline V lookup: CDR1 SGHVS, CDR2 FQNEAQ. Germline trimming cut 0 bases from V and 2 bases from J; bases unmatched to any gene: 12. The CDR3 spans 20 residues. CDR3 nucleotide sequence: TGTGCCAGCAGCTTAGCGGATTGGGCTAGCGGGGGGTCACCCTACAATGAGCAGTTCTTC. This sequence encodes CASSLADWASGGSPYNEQFF.

J is TRBJ1-5 and V is TRBV3-1 (or the pseudogene TRBV3-2); 7 positions agree with TRBD1. The germline V gene has CDR1 LGHDT and CDR2 YNNKEL (reference sequence). This CDR3 has 14 amino acids. With V trimmed by 3 bases and J by 7 bases, 6 bases remained unmatched. The CDR3 DNA sequence: TGTGCCAGCAGCCAGACAGGGATGGGACAGCCCCAGCATTTT. Translating it yields CASSQTGMGQPQHF.

The chain combines TRBV6-1 with TRBJ2-5, with a tentative D call TRBD1 (5 bases). Germline V CDR1 and CDR2: MNHNS, SASEGT. V was cut by 4 bases and J by 1 base, with 16 bases left in between. CDR3 size: 16 residues. CDR3 DNA: TGTGCCAGCAGTGGGGGCAGGGCACTCTCCCAAGAGACCCAGTACTTC. Translated: CASSGGRALSQETQYF.